The rows below give T cell receptor beta chains drawn from one sample of a study of blood T cells in healthy people across ages. Using its own MiXCR run on the 5' RACE reads, TCRdb lists one record per CDR3 protein. The data hold about 1,500,000 distinct CDR3 sequences, with 42% observed a single time. Sequencing input: blood. The origin of the receptors is a woman between 18 and 29 years old in good health. Both conserved end residues are part of each CDR3. The D gene is left open where the match is weak. Size is stated for part of the rows, as once, few or many counts, or as a class when the clone is expanded.

V gene: TRBV12-3/TRBV12-4; clone size: -; D gene: TRBD2; J gene: TRBJ2-7; CDR3 DNA: TGTGCCAGCAGATTTGGGGGGGATGCCTACGAGCAGTACTTC; CDR3 protein: CASRFGGDAYEQYF
V gene: TRBV6-5; clone size: -; D gene: TRBD1; J gene: TRBJ1-2; CDR3 DNA: TGTGCCAGCACCGACAGGGTTGGCTACACCTTC; CDR3 protein: CASTDRVGYTF
V gene: TRBV3-1; clone size: -; D gene: TRBD1; J gene: TRBJ2-2; CDR3 DNA: TGTGCCAGCAGCCCTAAGCCCGGGACAGGTTACACCGGGGAGCTGTTTTTT; CDR3 protein: CASSPKPGTGYTGELFF
V gene: TRBV21-1; clone size: -; D gene: -; J gene: TRBJ2-3; CDR3 DNA: TGTGCCAGCAGCCATAACGGGGGGCGCACAGATACGCAGTATTTT; CDR3 protein: CASSHNGGRTDTQYF
V gene: TRBV4-1; clone size: -; D gene: -; J gene: TRBJ2-2; CDR3 DNA: TGCGCCAGCAGCCATCAGGGGACGAACACCGGGGAGCTGTTTTTT; CDR3 protein: CASSHQGTNTGELFF
V gene: TRBV5-5; clone size: -; D gene: -; J gene: TRBJ2-1; CDR3 DNA: TGTGCCAGCAGCGGGGAGGGGGGGAGGTCCTACAATGAGCAGTTCTTC; CDR3 protein: CASSGEGGRSYNEQFF
V gene: TRBV20-1; clone size: few; D gene: -; J gene: TRBJ2-5; CDR3 DNA: TGCAGTGCTAAGGGATGGCAAGAGACCCAGTACTTC; CDR3 protein: CSAKGWQETQYF
V gene: TRBV18; clone size: -; D gene: TRBD1; J gene: TRBJ2-7; CDR3 DNA: TGTGCCAGCTCACCCACCCGGGACAGGGCCTACGAGCAGTACTTC; CDR3 protein: CASSPTRDRAYEQYF
V gene: TRBV7-8; clone size: -; D gene: TRBD2; J gene: TRBJ2-1; CDR3 DNA: TGTGCCAGCAGCGCCCTAGCGGGAGGGCCGCGGAATGAGCAGTTCTTC; CDR3 protein: CASSALAGGPRNEQFF
V gene: TRBV29-1; clone size: few; D gene: -; J gene: TRBJ1-2; CDR3 DNA: TGCAGCGCAACGAAAAATAACTATGGCTACACCTTC; CDR3 protein: CSATKNNYGYTF
V gene: TRBV21-1; clone size: -; D gene: -; J gene: TRBJ2-1; CDR3 DNA: TGTGCCAGCAGCAAAGTCGCTAGGACAGGGCTCTCCCACAATGAGCAGTTCTTC; CDR3 protein: CASSKVARTGLSHNEQFF
V gene: TRBV11-3; clone size: -; D gene: -; J gene: TRBJ1-2; CDR3 DNA: TGTGCCAGCAGCTTAGTCGAGGGGCCGGGCTACACCTTC; CDR3 protein: CASSLVEGPGYTF
V gene: TRBV9; clone size: -; D gene: -; J gene: TRBJ1-2; CDR3 DNA: TGTGCCAGCAGCCCTCCGGGGGTTAGCTATGGCTACACCTTC; CDR3 protein: CASSPPGVSYGYTF